These T cell receptor beta chains were read from a single sample in a study of cytomegalovirus exposure and HLA in healthy donors. The repertoire was sequenced with immunoSEQ multiplex PCR; TCRdb's copy has only in-frame clones and lacks some. The data hold about 160,000 clones, with about 72% observed a single time. The specimen sequenced was PBMCs. The receptors originated from a man aged 55 to 70 in good health and CMV-seronegative. Each CDR3 is given with its conserved first and last residue. The D gene is left open where the match is weak. Some rows have no size entry. The others give once, few or many, or a class for an expanded clone.

size	V	J	D	CDR3	DNA
.	TRBV7-9	TRBJ2-5	.	CASSFGWGRPAEQYF	TGTGCCAGCAGCTTTGGGTGGGGGCGCCCAGCGGAGCAGTACTTC
.	TRBV5-1	TRBJ2-1	.	CASSLGGVSYNEQFF	TGCGCCAGCAGCTTGGGGGGAGTCTCCTACAATGAGCAGTTCTTC
.	TRBV9	TRBJ1-2	TRBD1	CASSADRGSGYTF	TGTGCCAGCAGCGCGGACAGGGGGTCCGGCTACACCTTC
.	TRBV10-3	TRBJ2-7	.	CAISRGGESYEQYF	TGTGCCATCAGCAGGGGTGGGGAGTCCTACGAGCAGTACTTC
.	TRBV28	TRBJ1-2	.	CASSLAGNYGYTF	TGTGCCAGCAGTTTAGCGGGGAACTATGGCTACACCTTC
once	TRBV7-9	TRBJ2-7	.	CASSFTASYEQYF	TGTGCCAGCAGCTTCACAGCCTCCTACGAGCAGTACTTC
.	TRBV4-3	TRBJ1-2	TRBD1	CASSQDQGQGGYGYTF	TGCGCCAGCAGCCAAGATCAAGGACAGGGAGGCTATGGCTACACCTTC
.	TRBV11-3	TRBJ2-1	TRBD2	CASSPYSGLAGASEQFF	TGTGCCAGCAGCCCATATTCGGGACTAGCGGGAGCCTCTGAGCAGTTCTTC
.	TRBV7-9	TRBJ2-5	.	CASSLSLGETQYF	TGTGCCAGCAGCTTAAGTCTCGGAGAGACCCAGTACTTC
.	TRBV5-4	TRBJ2-3	.	CASSLGGKDTDTQYF	TGTGCCAGCAGCTTGGGCGGGAAAGACACAGATACGCAGTATTTT
.	TRBV4-3	TRBJ2-3	TRBD2	CASSQGGGPADTQYF	TGCGCCAGCAGCCAAGGCGGGGGGCCGGCAGATACGCAGTATTTT
.	TRBV2	TRBJ2-5	TRBD2	CASRGRLAQETQYF	TGTGCCAGCAGGGGACGACTAGCCCAAGAGACCCAGTACTTC
.	TRBV5-1	TRBJ2-7	.	CASSPRDWWSYEQYF	TGCGCCAGCAGCCCAAGGGACTGGTGGTCCTACGAGCAGTACTTC
few	TRBV6-1	TRBJ1-1	TRBD1	CASSDPRDRGLRRNTEAFF	TGTGCCAGCAGTGACCCCCGGGACAGGGGGTTAAGGCGGAACACTGAAGCTTTCTTT
few	TRBV5-1	TRBJ2-5	TRBD2	CASSFAGRETQYF	TGCGCCAGCAGCTTTGCCGGGAGGGAGACCCAGTACTTC
.	TRBV7-2	TRBJ2-3	.	CASSLAQGPDTQYF	TGTGCCAGCAGCTTAGCACAGGGTCCAGATACGCAGTATTTT
.	TRBV28	TRBJ1-2	TRBD1	CASRTGGRGYTF	TGTGCCAGCAGGACAGGGGGTCGGGGCTACACCTTC
.	TRBV29-1	TRBJ2-5	TRBD1	CSVEGEQGAYQETQYF	TGCAGCGTTGAGGGGGAACAGGGGGCGTACCAAGAGACCCAGTACTTC
.	TRBV4-1	TRBJ1-2	TRBD1	CASTPDRGRRFNGYTF	TGCGCCAGCACCCCGGACAGGGGGCGCCGGTTCAATGGCTACACCTTC
.	TRBV4-1	TRBJ2-2	.	CASSQPGGRRELFF	TGCGCCAGCAGCCAGCCAGGGGGGCGTCGGGAGCTGTTTTTT
.	TRBV5-4	TRBJ2-3	.	CASSLIRGISTDTQYF	TGTGCCAGCAGCTTGATTAGGGGGATCAGCACAGATACGCAGTATTTT
.	TRBV15	TRBJ1-5	.	CATSQGVQSNQPQHF	TGTGCCACCAGCCAAGGGGTACAGTCCAATCAGCCCCAGCATTTT
.	TRBV9	TRBJ1-2	.	CASPERGGAPNYGYTF	TGTGCCAGTCCCGAGAGAGGCGGGGCCCCTAACTATGGCTACACCTTC
once	TRBV5-1	TRBJ2-7	.	CASLGQVGEQYF	TGCGCCAGCTTGGGGCAGGTTGGCGAGCAGTACTTC
.	TRBV18	TRBJ2-2	.	CASSQSYTEGELFF	TGTGCCAGCTCCCAATCTTACACAGAGGGGGAGCTGTTTTTT
.	TRBV5-1	TRBJ2-7	TRBD2	CASSLEGGLGEQYF	TGCGCCAGCAGCTTGGAGGGAGGGTTGGGCGAGCAGTACTTC
once	TRBV6-5	TRBJ1-5	.	CASRGVGQPQHF	TGTGCCAGCAGAGGGGTTGGTCAGCCCCAGCATTTT
.	TRBV10-2	TRBJ2-4	.	CASSAGWQKNIQYF	TGCGCCAGCAGTGCCGGGTGGCAGAAAAACATTCAGTACTTC
.	TRBV15	TRBJ2-1	TRBD1	CASAMIRGHNEQFF	TGTGCCAGCGCCATGATCAGGGGGCACAATGAGCAGTTCTTC
once	TRBV6-5	TRBJ2-5	TRBD2	CASSYVGLEETQYF	TGTGCCAGCAGTTACGTGGGACTAGAAGAGACCCAGTACTTC
.	TRBV7-8	TRBJ2-7	TRBD2	CASSLERENSYEQYF	TGTGCCAGCAGCTTAGAGCGGGAGAACTCCTACGAGCAGTACTTC
.	TRBV5-1	TRBJ2-3	TRBD2	CASSLPGLASTDTQYF	TGCGCCAGCAGCCTACCGGGACTAGCGAGCACAGATACGCAGTATTTT
.	TRBV4-1	TRBJ1-2	.	CASPRTETNYGYTF	TGCGCCAGTCCCAGGACAGAGACCAACTATGGCTACACCTTC